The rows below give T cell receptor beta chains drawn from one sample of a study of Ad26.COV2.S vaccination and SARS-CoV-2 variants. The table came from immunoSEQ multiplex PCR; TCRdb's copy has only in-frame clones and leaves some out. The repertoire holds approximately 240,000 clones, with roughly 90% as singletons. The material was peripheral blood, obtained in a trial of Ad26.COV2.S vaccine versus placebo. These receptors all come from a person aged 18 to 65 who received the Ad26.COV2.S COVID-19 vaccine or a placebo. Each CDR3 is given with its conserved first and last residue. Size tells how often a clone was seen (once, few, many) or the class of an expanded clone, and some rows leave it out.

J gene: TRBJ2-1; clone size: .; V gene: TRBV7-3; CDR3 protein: CASSLGLGNEQFF
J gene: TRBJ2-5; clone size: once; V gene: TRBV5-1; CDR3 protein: CASSLGLGNSQETQYF
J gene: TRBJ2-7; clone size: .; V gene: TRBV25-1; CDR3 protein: CASSERPSGYEQYF
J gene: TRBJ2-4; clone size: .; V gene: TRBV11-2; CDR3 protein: CASSLDQGLAKNIQYF
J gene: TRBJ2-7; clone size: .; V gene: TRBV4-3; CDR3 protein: CASSQGRGTSGLQYF
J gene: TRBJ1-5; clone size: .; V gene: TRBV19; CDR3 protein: CASSLGQSPGQPQHF
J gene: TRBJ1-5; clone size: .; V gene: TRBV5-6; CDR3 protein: CASSLGSNQPQHF
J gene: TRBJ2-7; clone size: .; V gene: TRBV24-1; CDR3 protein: CATSDSGQGSYEQYF
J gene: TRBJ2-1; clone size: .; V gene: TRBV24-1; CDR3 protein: CATSVLGREQFF
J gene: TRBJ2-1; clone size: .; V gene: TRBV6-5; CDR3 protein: CASSPERGGLGEQFF
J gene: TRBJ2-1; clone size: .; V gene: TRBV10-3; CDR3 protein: CAISGGLLGVNEQFF
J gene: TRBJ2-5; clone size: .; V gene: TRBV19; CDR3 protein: CASSPWTPGETQYF
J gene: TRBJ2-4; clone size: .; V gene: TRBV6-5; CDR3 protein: CASSWTGENIQYF
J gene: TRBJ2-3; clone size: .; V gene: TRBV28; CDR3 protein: CASSLRTGRNTQYF
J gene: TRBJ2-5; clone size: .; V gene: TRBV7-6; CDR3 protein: CASSLAGVAGGTQYF
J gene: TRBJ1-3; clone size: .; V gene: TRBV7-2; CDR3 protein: CATQGVAGNTIYF
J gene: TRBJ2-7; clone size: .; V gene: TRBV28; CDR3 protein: CASSLARLGRGYEQYF
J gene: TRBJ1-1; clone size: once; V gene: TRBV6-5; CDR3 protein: CASSYSSILGAFF
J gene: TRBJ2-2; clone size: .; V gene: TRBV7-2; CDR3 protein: CASSIKPGRAGELFF
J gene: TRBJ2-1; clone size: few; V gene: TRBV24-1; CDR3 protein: CATSEASGSSYNEQFF
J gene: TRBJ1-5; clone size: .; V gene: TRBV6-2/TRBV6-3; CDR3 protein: CASSSDRGRQPQHF
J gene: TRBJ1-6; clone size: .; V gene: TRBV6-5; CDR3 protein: CASSSLPSSYNSPLHF
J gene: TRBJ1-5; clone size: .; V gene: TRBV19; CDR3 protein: CASSKARSGNQPQHF
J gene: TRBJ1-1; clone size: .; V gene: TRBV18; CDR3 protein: CASSPWSVGTEAFF
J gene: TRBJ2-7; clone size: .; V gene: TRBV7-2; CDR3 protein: CASSIQGFYEQYF
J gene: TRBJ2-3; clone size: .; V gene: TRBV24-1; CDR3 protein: CATSHTDTQYF
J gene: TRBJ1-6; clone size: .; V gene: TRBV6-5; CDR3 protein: CASSYRGFYNSPLHF
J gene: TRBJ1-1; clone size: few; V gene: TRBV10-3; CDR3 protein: CASQTETNTEAFF
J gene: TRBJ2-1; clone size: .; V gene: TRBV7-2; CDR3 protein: CASSKVTAGGNEQFF
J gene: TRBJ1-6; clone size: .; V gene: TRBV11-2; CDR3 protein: CASSRFSGAQSPLHF
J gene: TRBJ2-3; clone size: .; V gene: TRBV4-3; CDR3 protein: CASSQGQQTTDTQYF
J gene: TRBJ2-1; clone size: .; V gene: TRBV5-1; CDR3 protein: CASSRGLAGSNEQFF
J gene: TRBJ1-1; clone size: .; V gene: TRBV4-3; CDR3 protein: CASSQAGTVNTEAFF
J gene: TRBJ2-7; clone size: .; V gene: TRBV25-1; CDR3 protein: CASSPGEAPLMRYEQYF
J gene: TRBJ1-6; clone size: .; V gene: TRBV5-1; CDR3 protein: CASRGGSSPLHF
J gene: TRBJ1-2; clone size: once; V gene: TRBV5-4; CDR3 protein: CASSYWFGGHQESF
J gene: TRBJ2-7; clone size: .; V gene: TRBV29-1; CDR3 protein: CSAKRDRYAYEQYF
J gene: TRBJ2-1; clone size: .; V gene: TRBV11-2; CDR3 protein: CASIRGTGMDEQFF
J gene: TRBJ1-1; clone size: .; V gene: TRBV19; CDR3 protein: CASSIFPSRGTEAFF
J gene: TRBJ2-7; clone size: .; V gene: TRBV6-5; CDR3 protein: CASRKTVYEQYF
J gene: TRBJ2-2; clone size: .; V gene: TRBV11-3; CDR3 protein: CASSLDSLAGELFF
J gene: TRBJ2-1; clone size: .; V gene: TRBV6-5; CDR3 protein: CASLMRFEDNEQFF
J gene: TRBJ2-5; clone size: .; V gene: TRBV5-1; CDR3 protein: CASTPLLGSGETQYF
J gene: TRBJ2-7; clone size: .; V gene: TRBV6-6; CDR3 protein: CASSHTRGIPYEQYF
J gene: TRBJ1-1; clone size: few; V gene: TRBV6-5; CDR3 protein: CASSMTVHTEAFF
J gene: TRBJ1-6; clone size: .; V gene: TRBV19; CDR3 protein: CASSIGSNSPLHF
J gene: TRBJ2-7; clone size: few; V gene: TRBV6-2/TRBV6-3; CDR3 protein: CASSRTRGSYEQYF
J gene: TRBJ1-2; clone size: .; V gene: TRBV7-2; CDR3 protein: CASSLGVTSYGYTF
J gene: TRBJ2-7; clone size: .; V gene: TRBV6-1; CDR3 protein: CASSESRGSYEQYF
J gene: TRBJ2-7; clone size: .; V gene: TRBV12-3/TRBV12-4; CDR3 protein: CASTSGGPEYF
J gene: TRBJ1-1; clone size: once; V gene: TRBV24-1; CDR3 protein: CATSDSGGNTEAFF
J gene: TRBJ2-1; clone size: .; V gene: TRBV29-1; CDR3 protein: CSVEGLGVGEQFF
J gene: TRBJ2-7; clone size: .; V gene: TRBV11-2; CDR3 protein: CASSLNSRGGYEQYF
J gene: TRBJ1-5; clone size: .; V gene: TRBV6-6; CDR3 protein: CASSYSGQHSNQPQHF
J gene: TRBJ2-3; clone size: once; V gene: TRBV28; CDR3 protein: CASSLAGGASRDTQYF
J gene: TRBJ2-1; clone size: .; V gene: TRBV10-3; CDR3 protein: CAISESGKTSGSTFF